This T cell receptor (beta chain) comes out of a study of cytomegalovirus exposure and HLA in healthy donors. The CDR3 loop spans 12 amino acids. Trimming took 5 bases from V and 6 from J, leaving 10 bases between them. Germline CDR1 SEHNR, CDR2 FQNEAQ (reference sequence). About this clone: Its cognate antigen is unknown.

Study findings and constraints: Across donors, most TCRs were seen rarely, yet some public ones were widespread.

The PCR used 60 Vbeta and 13 Jbeta primers. TCRdb keeps only in-frame clones here, not all; method: immunoSEQ multiplex PCR. The sample includes around 160,000 clones, 75% to 90% of them seen just once. The sequence derives from a man aged 50 to 59 in good health and CMV-seropositive. The sequenced sample was PBMCs. This chain connects TRBV7-9 to TRBJ1-1; no definite D call. Here the CDR3 DNA reads TGTGCCAGCAGCGGCCCCTCCCCTGAAGCTTTCTTT. Translating it yields CASSGPSPEAFF.